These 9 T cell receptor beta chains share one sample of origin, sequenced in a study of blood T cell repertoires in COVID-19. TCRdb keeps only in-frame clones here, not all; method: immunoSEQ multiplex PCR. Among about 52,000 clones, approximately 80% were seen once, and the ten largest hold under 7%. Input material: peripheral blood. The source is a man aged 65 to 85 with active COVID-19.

The CDR3 nucleotides are TGTGCCAGTAGTATAGAATCAGGGGCTGGGGCCAACGTCCTGACTTTC. It encodes CASSIESGAGANVLTF. This chain uses TRBV19 with TRBJ2-6, with D tentatively TRBD1 (6 bases). Trimming cost V 0 bases and J 2 bases, with 8 bases left between them. The CDR3 sequence is 16 residues long. In germline, CDR1 is LNHDA, CDR2 SQIVND (reference sequence).

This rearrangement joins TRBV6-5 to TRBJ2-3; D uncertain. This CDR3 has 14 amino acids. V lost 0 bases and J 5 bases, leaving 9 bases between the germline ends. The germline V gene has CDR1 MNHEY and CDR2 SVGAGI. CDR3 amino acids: CASSYSRVVDTQYF. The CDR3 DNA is TGTGCCAGCAGTTACTCGAGAGTAGTAGATACGCAGTATTTT.

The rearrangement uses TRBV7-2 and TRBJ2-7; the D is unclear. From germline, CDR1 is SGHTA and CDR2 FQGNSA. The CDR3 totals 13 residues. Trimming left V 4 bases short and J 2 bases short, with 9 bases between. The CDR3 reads CASSSASAYEQYF. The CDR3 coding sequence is TGTGCCAGCAGCTCCGCGAGCGCCTACGAGCAGTACTTC.

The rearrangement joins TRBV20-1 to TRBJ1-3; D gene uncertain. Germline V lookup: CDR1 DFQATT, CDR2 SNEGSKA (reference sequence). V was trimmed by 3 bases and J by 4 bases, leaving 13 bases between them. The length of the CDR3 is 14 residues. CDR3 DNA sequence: TGCAGTGCTAGTGATGGGAGCGGCGGAAACACCATATATTTT. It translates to CSASDGSGGNTIYF.

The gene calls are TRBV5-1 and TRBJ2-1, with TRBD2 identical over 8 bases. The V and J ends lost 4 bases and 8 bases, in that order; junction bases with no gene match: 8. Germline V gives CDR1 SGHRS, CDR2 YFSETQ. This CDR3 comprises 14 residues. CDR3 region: CASSPGTRGYEQFF. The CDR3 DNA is TGCGCCAGCAGCCCGGGGACTAGGGGCTATGAGCAGTTCTTC.

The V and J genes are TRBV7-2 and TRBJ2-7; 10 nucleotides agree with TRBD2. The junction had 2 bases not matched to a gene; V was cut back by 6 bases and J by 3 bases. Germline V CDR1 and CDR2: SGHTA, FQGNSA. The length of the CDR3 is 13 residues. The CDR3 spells CASRSSGGYEQYF. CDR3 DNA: TGTGCCAGCAGGTCTAGCGGGGGCTACGAGCAGTACTTC.

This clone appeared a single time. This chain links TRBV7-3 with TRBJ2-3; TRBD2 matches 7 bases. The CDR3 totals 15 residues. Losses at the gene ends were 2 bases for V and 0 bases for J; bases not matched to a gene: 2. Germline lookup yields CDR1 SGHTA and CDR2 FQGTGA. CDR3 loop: CASSLDGGSTDTQYF. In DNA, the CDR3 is TGTGCCAGCAGCTTAGACGGGGGGAGCACAGATACGCAGTATTTT.

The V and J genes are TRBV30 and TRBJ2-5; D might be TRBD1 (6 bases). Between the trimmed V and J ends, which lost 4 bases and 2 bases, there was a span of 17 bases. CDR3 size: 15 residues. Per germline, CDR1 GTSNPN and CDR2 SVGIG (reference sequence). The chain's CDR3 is CAWTRTRGKQETQYF. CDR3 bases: TGTGCCTGGACCCGAACTAGGGGGAAGCAAGAGACCCAGTACTTC.

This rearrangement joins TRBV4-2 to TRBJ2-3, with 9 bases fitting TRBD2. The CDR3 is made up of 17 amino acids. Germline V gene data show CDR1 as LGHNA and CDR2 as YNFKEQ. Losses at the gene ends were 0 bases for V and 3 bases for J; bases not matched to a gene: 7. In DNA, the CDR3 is TGTGCCAGCAGCCAAGAGTTCCTAGCGGGACAAACAGATACGCAGTATTTT. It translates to CASSQEFLAGQTDTQYF.